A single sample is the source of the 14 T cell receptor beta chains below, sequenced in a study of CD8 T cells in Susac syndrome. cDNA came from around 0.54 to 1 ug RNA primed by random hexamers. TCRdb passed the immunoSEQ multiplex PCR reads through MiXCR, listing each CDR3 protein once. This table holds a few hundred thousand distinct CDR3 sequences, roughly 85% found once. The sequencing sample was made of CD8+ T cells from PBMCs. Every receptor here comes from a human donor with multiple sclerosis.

The CDR3, as DNA: TGTGCCGTCACCGGGACAGAAAGCTCCTACGAGCAGTACTTC. It yields the protein CAVTGTESSYEQYF. The rearrangement uses TRBV30 and TRBJ2-7; 7 bases are shared with TRBD1. Germline assignment: CDR1 GTSNPN and CDR2 SVGIG (reference sequence). Trimming removed 8 bases from V and 0 bases from J; junction bases left unmatched: 10. The CDR3 runs 14 residues.

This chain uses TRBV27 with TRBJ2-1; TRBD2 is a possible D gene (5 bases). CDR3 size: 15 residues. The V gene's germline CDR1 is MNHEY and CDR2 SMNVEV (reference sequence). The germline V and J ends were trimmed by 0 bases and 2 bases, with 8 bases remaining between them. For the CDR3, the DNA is TGTGCCAGCAGTTTATCGACTACTCCCTACAATGAGCAGTTCTTC. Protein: CASSLSTTPYNEQFF.

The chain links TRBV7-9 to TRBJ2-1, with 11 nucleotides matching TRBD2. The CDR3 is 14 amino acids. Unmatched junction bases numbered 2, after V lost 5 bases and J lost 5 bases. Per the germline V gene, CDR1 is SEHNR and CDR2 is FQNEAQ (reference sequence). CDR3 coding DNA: TGTGCCAGCAGCCTGACTAGCGGGAACAATGAGCAGTTCTTC. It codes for CASSLTSGNNEQFF.

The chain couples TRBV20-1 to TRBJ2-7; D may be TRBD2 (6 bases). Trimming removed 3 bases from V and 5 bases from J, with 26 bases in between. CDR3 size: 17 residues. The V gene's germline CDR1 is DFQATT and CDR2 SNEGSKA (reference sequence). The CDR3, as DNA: TGCAGTGCTAGGGATTCCGGGAGCAAACTGTTAAACGACGAGCAGTACTTC. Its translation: CSARDSGSKLLNDEQYF.

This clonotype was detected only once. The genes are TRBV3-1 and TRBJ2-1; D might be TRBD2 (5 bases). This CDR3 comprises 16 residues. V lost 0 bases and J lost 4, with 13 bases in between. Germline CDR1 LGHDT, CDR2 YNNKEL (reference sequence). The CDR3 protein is CASSQDWRMGYNEQFF. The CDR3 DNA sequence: TGTGCCAGCAGCCAAGATTGGAGGATGGGGTACAATGAGCAGTTCTTC.

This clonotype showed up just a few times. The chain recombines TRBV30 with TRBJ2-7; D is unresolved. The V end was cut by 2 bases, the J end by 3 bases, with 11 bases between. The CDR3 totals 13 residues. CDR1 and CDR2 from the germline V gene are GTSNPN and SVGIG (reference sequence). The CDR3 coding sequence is TGTGCCTGGAGTCCGGGCGTAAACTACGAGCAGTACTTC. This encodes CAWSPGVNYEQYF.

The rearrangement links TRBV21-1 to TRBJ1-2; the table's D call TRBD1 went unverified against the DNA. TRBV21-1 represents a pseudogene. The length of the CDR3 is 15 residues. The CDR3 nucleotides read TGTGCCAGCAGCAAAATTTCCAGGGGTAGTTATGGCTACACCTTC. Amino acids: CASSKISRGSYGYTF.

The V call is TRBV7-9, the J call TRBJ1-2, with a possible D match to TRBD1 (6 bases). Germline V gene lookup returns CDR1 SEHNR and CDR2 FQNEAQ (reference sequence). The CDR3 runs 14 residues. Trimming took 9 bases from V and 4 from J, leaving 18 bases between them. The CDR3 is CASQVAGDPYGYTF. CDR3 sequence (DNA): TGTGCCAGTCAGGTGGCAGGGGACCCCTATGGCTACACCTTC.

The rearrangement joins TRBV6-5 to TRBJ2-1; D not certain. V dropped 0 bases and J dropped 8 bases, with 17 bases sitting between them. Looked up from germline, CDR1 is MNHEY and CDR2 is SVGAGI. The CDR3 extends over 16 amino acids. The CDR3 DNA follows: TGTGCCAGCAGTTACTCCTATTACTCAGAGGATGATGAGCAGTTCTTC. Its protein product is CASSYSYYSEDDEQFF.

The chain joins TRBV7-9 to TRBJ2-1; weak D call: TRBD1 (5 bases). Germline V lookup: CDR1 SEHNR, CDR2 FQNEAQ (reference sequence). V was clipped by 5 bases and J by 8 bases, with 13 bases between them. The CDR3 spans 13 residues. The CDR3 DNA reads TGTGCCAGCAGCCTGGCGACAGTCCATGAGCAGTTCTTC. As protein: CASSLATVHEQFF. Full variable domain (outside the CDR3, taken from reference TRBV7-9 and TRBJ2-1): DTGVSQNPRHKITKRGQNVTFRCDPISEHNRLYWYRQTLGQGPEFLTYFQNEAQLEKSRLLSDRFSAERPKGSFSTLEIQRTEQGDSAMYLCASSLATVHEQFFGPGTRLTVL.

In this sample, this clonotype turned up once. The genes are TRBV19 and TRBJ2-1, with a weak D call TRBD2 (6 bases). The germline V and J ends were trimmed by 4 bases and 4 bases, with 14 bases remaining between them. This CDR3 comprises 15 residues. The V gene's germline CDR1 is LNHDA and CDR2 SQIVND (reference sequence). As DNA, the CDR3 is TGTGCCAGTAGTAGAACCGGGACTGGATACAATGAGCAGTTCTTC. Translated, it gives CASSRTGTGYNEQFF.

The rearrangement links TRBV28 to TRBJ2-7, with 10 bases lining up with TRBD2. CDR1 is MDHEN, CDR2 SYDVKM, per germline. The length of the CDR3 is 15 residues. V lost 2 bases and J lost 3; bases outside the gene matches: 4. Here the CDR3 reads CASSLGTSANYEQYF. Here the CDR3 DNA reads TGTGCCAGCAGTTTAGGGACTAGCGCCAACTACGAGCAGTACTTC.

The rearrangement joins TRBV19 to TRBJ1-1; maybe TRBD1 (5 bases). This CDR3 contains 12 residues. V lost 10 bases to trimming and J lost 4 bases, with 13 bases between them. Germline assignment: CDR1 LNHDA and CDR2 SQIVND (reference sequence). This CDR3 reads CATGRGTTEAFF. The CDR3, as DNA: TGTGCCACGGGACGGGGAACCACTGAAGCTTTCTTT.

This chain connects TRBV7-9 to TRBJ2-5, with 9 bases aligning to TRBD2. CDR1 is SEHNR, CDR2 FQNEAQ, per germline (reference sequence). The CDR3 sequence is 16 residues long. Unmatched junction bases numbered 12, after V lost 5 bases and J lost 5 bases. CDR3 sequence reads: CASSPSAGGPSETQYF. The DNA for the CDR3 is TGTGCCAGCAGCCCATCGGCGGGAGGGCCGTCGGAGACCCAGTACTTC.